The T cell receptor (beta chain) under discussion was sequenced for a study of blood T cell repertoires in COVID-19. Germline V lookup: CDR1 MNHEY, CDR2 SMNVEV (reference sequence). This CDR3 comprises 15 residues. The V gene lost 1 base and the J gene lost 4 bases, with 10 bases spanning the gap. Some clones are missing from TCRdb's copy, which holds only in-frame ones; the method was immunoSEQ multiplex PCR. The top ten hold about 9.7% of the sample, which has 50,000 to 70,000 clones, about nine tenths seen once. Source material: peripheral blood. The gene calls are TRBV27 and TRBJ1-4, with no clear D. This TCR came from a woman older than 75 with active COVID-19. CDR3 sequence: CASSLWAGINEKLFF. The CDR3 coding sequence is TGTGCCAGCAGTTTATGGGCGGGAATTAATGAAAAACTGTTTTTT.